Each of the 6 T cell receptor beta chains below was sequenced from the same sample in a study of early T cells in non-severe SARS-CoV-2 infection. TCRdb called the 5' RACE reads again in MiXCR, with one record for every CDR3 protein. Among fewer than 110,000 distinct CDR3 sequences listed, over 8.5% were seen once. The sample consisted of whole blood. The receptor source for this set is an adult who was a healthcare worker with PCR-confirmed SARS-CoV-2 infection or an uninfected control (not recorded which).

This clonotype was detected ten times or more. J is TRBJ1-3 and V is TRBV12-3 or TRBV12-4; D gene uncertain. The CDR3 runs 14 residues. V was shortened by 3 bases and J by 5 bases, with 11 bases between the two germline ends. The CDR3: CASSLSGSRNTIYF. CDR3 coding DNA: TGTGCCAGCAGTTTGTCTGGCAGCCGAAACACCATATATTTT.

This clonotype was recorded at least ten times. The CDR3 nucleotides read TGCAGTGCTAGAATACAGGGGGTTGATCAGCCCCAGCATTTT. It is translated as CSARIQGVDQPQHF. The chain couples TRBV20-1 to TRBJ1-5; 8 nucleotides agree with TRBD1. Trimming at V came to 2 bases and at J to 5 bases, leaving 5 bases not matched to a gene. From germline, CDR1 is DFQATT and CDR2 SNEGSKA (reference sequence). The CDR3 sequence is 14 residues long.

This clonotype appeared a few times. The chain uses TRBV12-3 or TRBV12-4 and TRBJ1-4, with D unresolved. V lost 3 bases, J lost 7 bases, and 18 bases lay in between. This CDR3 is 16 amino acids long. CDR3 sequence: CASSLAESRSGEKLFF. The CDR3, as DNA: TGTGCCAGCAGTTTGGCAGAATCCCGGTCGGGTGAAAAACTGTTTTTT.

CDR3 nucleotides: TGTGCCAGCAATGGGAATTCACCCCTCCACTTT. It codes for CASNGNSPLHF. This chain connects TRBV28 to TRBJ1-6; D unresolved. V gave up 7 bases and J gave up 7 bases, with 5 bases separating them. This CDR3 spans 11 amino acids. Germline values: CDR1 MDHEN, CDR2 SYDVKM.

This clonotype came up many times. The chain links TRBV5-5 to TRBJ2-2; 8 bases line up with TRBD1. The CDR3 runs to 16 residues. CDR1 is SGHKS, CDR2 YYEKEE, per germline (reference sequence). The ends lost 1 base at V and 1 base at J; junction bases unmatched: 3. CDR3 residues: CASSLQGAKNTGELFF. The CDR3 nucleotides read TGTGCCAGCAGCTTGCAGGGGGCCAAGAACACCGGGGAGCTGTTTTTT.

This clonotype was picked up many times. This chain links TRBV6-1 with TRBJ2-1; D unclear. CDR3 length equals 14 residues. CDR1 MNHNS and CDR2 SASEGT come from the germline V gene. The V end lost 4 bases, the J end lost 0 bases, and 7 bases lay between the germline ends. The CDR3 bases are TGTGCCAGCAGTGGGAGCACCTCCTACAATGAGCAGTTCTTC. It is translated as CASSGSTSYNEQFF.